The rows below give T cell receptor beta chains drawn from one sample of a study of human thymus T cells. Produced via immunoSEQ multiplex PCR; TCRdb's table is partial and in-frame only. The sample yields some 120,000 clones, about 93% seen once. The sample comprised thymus tissue. All receptors derive from a boy younger than two with a congenital heart defect but otherwise immunologically healthy. CDR3s include the opening cysteine and the closing phenylalanine or tryptophan. The D gene is left open where the match is weak. Clone size appears in some rows only: once, few, many, or a class for an expanded clone.

clone_size	v_call	j_call	d_call	cdr3_aa	cdr3_nt
NA	TRBV4-3	TRBJ2-7	NA	CASSQDIFGGRSYEQYF	TGCGCCAGCAGCCAAGATATCTTCGGGGGGCGCTCCTACGAGCAGTACTTC
once	TRBV10-1	TRBJ2-1	NA	CASQGLADNEQFF	TGCGCCAGCCAGGGGCTAGCGGACAATGAGCAGTTCTTC
NA	TRBV11-2	TRBJ2-3	TRBD2	CASSLASGFPSTDTQYF	TGTGCCAGCAGCTTAGCTAGCGGGTTCCCTAGCACAGATACGCAGTATTTT
NA	TRBV7-3	TRBJ2-2	TRBD2	CASSREDGGGKLSGELFF	TGTGCCAGCAGCCGAGAGGATGGCGGGGGGAAACTTAGCGGGGAGCTGTTTTTT
NA	TRBV4-3	TRBJ1-4	NA	CASSQVRDRPTNEKLFF	TGCGCCAGCAGCCAAGTGAGAGACAGGCCGACTAATGAAAAACTGTTTTTT
NA	TRBV11-2	TRBJ2-7	TRBD1	CASSIPPGQPYEQYF	TGTGCCAGCAGCATACCTCCGGGACAGCCTTACGAGCAGTACTTC
NA	TRBV7-9	TRBJ2-1	NA	CASSCQGPKAVNNEQFF	TGTGCCAGCAGCTGCCAAGGCCCCAAGGCCGTAAACAATGAGCAGTTCTTC
NA	TRBV19	TRBJ2-3	NA	CASSPRPDTQYF	TGTGCCAGTAGTCCCCGGCCGGATACGCAGTATTTT
NA	TRBV9	TRBJ1-2	NA	CASSVAENYGYTF	TGTGCCAGCAGCGTAGCAGAAAACTATGGCTACACCTTC
NA	TRBV6-5	TRBJ1-2	TRBD1	CASSLKGRGDSYGYTF	TGTGCCAGCAGTTTGAAGGGCAGGGGGGATTCTTATGGCTACACCTTC